The 3 T cell receptor beta chains reported below all come from one sample, sequenced in a study of blood T cells in healthy people across ages. The second PCR ran about 6 to 12 cycles with a sample-barcoded 5' primer and J-beta primers. TCRdb re-analysed the 5' RACE reads in MiXCR, keeping a single row per CDR3 protein. Of more than 650,000 distinct CDR3 sequences in the sample, about 20% are singletons; the top ten hold roughly a fifth. The sequenced sample consisted of blood. The receptors shown here come from a man between 70 and 80 years old in good health.

As to this clonotype: Its ends do not fully match the called genes, so a read error is possible. The V call is TRBV3-1, the J call TRBJ2-7; TRBD1 agrees at 8 bases. The CDR3 length is 14 residues. Per the germline V gene, CDR1 is LGHDT and CDR2 is YNNKEL (reference sequence). CDR3 DNA: TGTGCCAGCGGCCAAGACCCCCAGGGGGCTAAGCAGTACTTC. It is translated as CASGQDPQGAKQYF.

This clonotype turned up a few times. The V call is TRBV18, the J call TRBJ1-1; D might be TRBD1 (5 bases). The CDR3 consists of 14 residues. The ends were cut back, 5 bases at V and 8 bases at J, with 18 bases in the middle. The germline V gene encodes CDR1 KGHSH and CDR2 LQKENI. This CDR3 is CASSLRGDGFEAFF. The CDR3 bases are TGTGCCAGCTCATTGAGGGGCGACGGGTTCGAAGCTTTCTTT.

V and J are TRBV9 and TRBJ2-3, with D possibly TRBD2 on 7 matching bases. Germline assignment: CDR1 SGDLS and CDR2 YYNGEE. The germline V and J ends were trimmed by 0 bases and 1 base, with 12 bases remaining between them. The CDR3 contains 16 residues. CDR3 protein: CASSVDWGGRTDTQYF. The CDR3 coding sequence is TGTGCCAGCAGCGTAGACTGGGGGGGCCGCACAGATACGCAGTATTTT.